The subject of this entry is one T cell receptor (beta chain). Unmatched junction bases numbered 5, after V lost 5 bases and J lost 7 bases. This CDR3 region has 13 residues. From germline, CDR1 is MNHEY and CDR2 SVGAGI. The sample belongs to a study of blood T cell repertoires in COVID-19. Living in under 30 US areas, the participants were between roughly 18 and 90 years of age. Participants' reported clinical history set cohort assignment. The study counted Cohort 3 donors as recovered given two negative PCRs, clearance, or symptom resolution. The table came from immunoSEQ multiplex PCR; TCRdb's copy has only in-frame clones and leaves some out. The table records 100,000 to 150,000 clones, 65% to 85% of them present only once.

The origin of this receptor is a woman in her 30s who had recovered from COVID-19. This chain connects TRBV6-5 to TRBJ1-2, with 9 bases matching TRBD1. Sequencing input: PBMCs or T cells enriched from blood (not recorded which). The CDR3, as DNA: TGTGCCAGCAGTCACAGGACAGGGGCTGGCTACACCTTC. The encoded protein is CASSHRTGAGYTF.